This T cell receptor beta chain emerged from a study of sequential checkpoint blockade in melanoma. Regarding treatment: randomized to nivolumab then ipilimumab (arm A) or the reverse (arm B). Sequencing was performed with immunoSEQ multiplex PCR; in TCRdb, only in-frame clones are kept and a portion is missing. The sample consists of under 40,000 clones, approximately 86% of them appearing once. The CDR3 has 17 amino acids. CDR1 and CDR2 from the germline V gene are ENHRY and SYGVKD. V lost 0 bases to trimming and J lost 5 bases, with 19 bases between them. This clonotype was sampled from a human donor with melanoma. The chain carries TRBV10-3 and TRBJ1-2; D perhaps matches TRBD1 (5 bases). This specimen consisted of CD8+ T cells sorted from blood (inferred from file names), obtained from a patient given nivolumab and ipilimumab in sequence. This CDR3 reads CAISESTSLDILYGYTF. The CDR3 region has the DNA TGTGCCATCAGTGAGTCGACATCCCTGGACATCCTTTATGGCTACACCTTC.